This is a list of T cell receptor beta chains from one sample in a study of control samples from healthy donors and cancer patients. Measured with immunoSEQ multiplex PCR; TCRdb has only the in-frame clones, and not every one. The table lists about 100,000 clones, roughly nine tenths of them singletons. The sample comprised blood. The origin of the receptors is a woman between 18 and 29 years old in good health. Each CDR3 is given with its conserved first and last residue.

V gene: TRBV19
J gene: TRBJ1-4
CDR3 protein: CASSKDGSNEKLFF

V gene: TRBV30
J gene: TRBJ2-7
CDR3 protein: CAWSFRLANVTYEQYF

V gene: TRBV6-4
J gene: TRBJ2-2
CDR3 protein: CASSEGKGNTGELFF

V gene: TRBV27
J gene: TRBJ1-5
CDR3 protein: CASSLSGASNQPQHF

V gene: TRBV12-3/TRBV12-4
J gene: TRBJ1-3
CDR3 protein: CASSLSRNTIYF

V gene: TRBV6-5
J gene: TRBJ2-3
CDR3 protein: CASSYFGQNTDTQYF

V gene: TRBV2
J gene: TRBJ2-5
CDR3 protein: CASSDGRGETQYF

V gene: TRBV19
J gene: TRBJ2-1
CDR3 protein: CASSLQFLYGIYNEQFF

V gene: TRBV28
J gene: TRBJ1-4
CDR3 protein: CASSRGFRGEKLFF

V gene: TRBV4-3
J gene: TRBJ1-1
CDR3 protein: CASSHEGSRGTEAFF

V gene: TRBV27
J gene: TRBJ1-2
CDR3 protein: CASTLGGEGGNYGYTF

V gene: TRBV7-8
J gene: TRBJ2-5
CDR3 protein: CASSPTGTVKETQYF

V gene: TRBV7-9
J gene: TRBJ1-2
CDR3 protein: CASSRARGNYGYTF

V gene: TRBV6-4
J gene: TRBJ2-1
CDR3 protein: CASSDEGGAYNEQFF